Listed here is a single TCR beta chain. Its antigen is still unknown. Because the CDR3 is missing its conserved closing phenylalanine or tryptophan, this is likely a read error. The entry originates in a study of tumor and adjacent non-tumor tissue in lung cancer. Overall study context: There were some 11 adenocarcinoma, 2 squamous cell carcinoma and 1 small cell lung cancer cases.

The template was RNA from unsorted bulk tissue. Germline V gene sequence: CDR1 MNHNS, CDR2 SASEGT. The CDR3 extends over 12 amino acids. Three rounds of nested PCR, following a modified ARM-PCR protocol, produced the TCRbeta library. TCRdb itself ran the multiplex PCR reads through MiXCR, one entry per CDR3 protein. This repertoire shows some 120,000 distinct CDR3 sequences, around three fifths found once; its top ten account for roughly 13%. Whole-study results and caveats: In normal lung, the top 100 clones were significantly more dominant than in tumor.

This clonotype was obtained from a man aged 30 to 39 with non-small cell lung cancer. Material for sequencing was lung tumor tissue. The chain links TRBV6-1 to TRBJ2-7; D might be TRBD2 (5 bases). In DNA, the CDR3 is TGTGCCAGCAGTAGAGGGTCCTACGATCAGTACTTA. Protein product: CASSRGSYDQYL.